This TCR beta chain is from a study of cytomegalovirus exposure and HLA in healthy donors. Study overall: Sequencing of roughly 180 million T cells in an earlier analysis found more than 100 million unique TCR beta sequences. Most donors, about 82% of more than 300 genotyped, fell in the Caucasian-associated ancestry cluster.

Notes on this clone: The antigen is unknown.

Overall study results and limits: TCR beta sequences reportedly predicted the HLA-A and HLA-B alleles of most subjects accurately.

The PCR made use of 60 Vbeta and 13 Jbeta primers. Assay: immunoSEQ multiplex PCR; the TCRdb copy retains only in-frame clones and omits some. The sample's table shows roughly 120,000 clones. CDR1 is MDHEN, CDR2 SYDVKM, per germline. Between the trimmed V and J ends, which lost 3 bases and 6 bases, there was a span of 11 bases. The CDR3 is 14 amino acids. The chain couples TRBV28 to TRBJ2-2; possible D gene TRBD2, 5 bases. The receptor was isolated from a man between 35 and 55 years old in good health and CMV-seronegative. Sequencing was performed on PBMCs. CDR3 DNA: TGTGCCAGCAGTTTTCATGGGAGTTCCGGGGAGCTGTTTTTT. Its translation is CASSFHGSSGELFF.